The 13 T cell receptor beta chains given below trace back to one sample, sequenced in a study of cytomegalovirus exposure and HLA in healthy donors. Primers included in the PCR were 60 Vbeta and 13 Jbeta primers. Measured with immunoSEQ multiplex PCR; TCRdb has only the in-frame clones, and not every one. The table includes 150,000 to 200,000 clones, 75% to 85% detected once. Specimen: PBMCs. The receptors originated from a girl aged 2 to 10 in good health and CMV-seropositive.

The chain has TRBV5-1 and TRBJ2-1, with 8 bases fitting TRBD2. The germline V gene encodes CDR1 SGHRS and CDR2 YFSETQ. Unmatched junction bases numbered 13, after V lost 2 bases and J lost 0 bases. The CDR3 runs to 19 residues. The CDR3 region is CASSFPGGVPQFSYNEQFF. DNA for the CDR3: TGCGCCAGCAGCTTCCCCGGGGGGGTCCCCCAATTCTCCTACAATGAGCAGTTCTTC.

The CDR3 is CASSPPGQISYNEQFF. Written as DNA, the CDR3 is TGTGCCAGCTCACCGCCCGGACAAATCTCCTACAATGAGCAGTTCTTC. This rearrangement joins TRBV18 to TRBJ2-1; D perhaps matches TRBD1 (5 bases). The germline V gene encodes CDR1 KGHSH and CDR2 LQKENI. V shed 3 bases and J shed 0 bases, with 12 bases lying between them. The CDR3 spans 16 residues.

The rearrangement uses TRBV28 and TRBJ2-7; 10 bases map to TRBD1. This CDR3 comprises 17 residues. CDR1 is MDHEN and CDR2 is SYDVKM in the germline V gene. V dropped 4 bases and J dropped 4; count of bases not matched to a gene: 13. The CDR3 DNA reads as TGTGCCAGCAGTTCTCATCCGGGACAGGGGTCCACTTACGAGCAGTACTTC. It is translated as CASSSHPGQGSTYEQYF.

The CDR3 sequence is CASSESRDSAFGYF. The CDR3 DNA reads as TGCGCCAGCAGTGAGTCGCGGGACAGTGCTTTTGGGTACTTC. The V and J genes are TRBV10-2 and TRBJ2-7; TRBD1 might be the D (7 bases). The CDR3 length is 14 residues. V shed 0 bases and J shed 12 bases, with 18 bases lying between them. Germline V gene lookup returns CDR1 WSHSY and CDR2 SAAADI.

This clone showed up just once. This chain connects TRBV30 to TRBJ1-2; D is uncertain. The germline V gene encodes CDR1 GTSNPN and CDR2 SVGIG (reference sequence). This CDR3 contains 17 residues. V lost 0 bases and J 6 bases, leaving 23 bases between the germline ends. The CDR3 sequence: CAWSVLSVTHALNGYTF. Here the CDR3 DNA reads TGTGCCTGGAGTGTACTTTCGGTGACACATGCACTGAATGGCTACACCTTC. The full variable domain, completed using reference TRBV30 and TRBJ1-2, is SQTIHQWPATLVQPVGSPLSLECTVEGTSNPNLYWYRQAAGRGLQLLFYSVGIGQISSEVPQNLSASRPQDRQFILSSKKLLLSDSGFYLCAWSVLSVTHALNGYTFGSGTRLTVV.

CDR3 DNA: TGTGCCAGCACCTGGAACGACAGGACCCTCTATGGCTACACCTTC. It encodes CASTWNDRTLYGYTF. The chain is built from TRBV28 and TRBJ1-2, with TRBD1 as a possible D gene (6 bases). V shed 7 bases and J shed 4 bases, with 19 bases lying between them. Germline V gene data show CDR1 as MDHEN and CDR2 as SYDVKM. The CDR3 loop spans 15 amino acids.

V is TRBV5-4 and J is TRBJ1-4; 7 bases line up with TRBD1. This CDR3 region has 13 residues. V lost 5 bases, J lost 10 bases, and 8 bases stayed unmatched. In germline, CDR1 is SGHNT, CDR2 YYREEE (reference sequence). The CDR3 bases are TGTGCCAGCAGTTCTAGGGACAGCGCAAAACTGTTTTTT. It yields the protein CASSSRDSAKLFF.

The chain employs TRBV10-3 and TRBJ2-2, with D tentatively TRBD1 (6 bases). V was shortened by 6 bases and J by 4 bases, with 15 bases between the two germline ends. CDR1 is ENHRY, CDR2 SYGVKD, per germline. The CDR3 consists of 15 residues. The chain's CDR3 is CAISESTGITGELFF. CDR3 bases: TGTGCCATCAGCGAAAGTACAGGGATCACCGGGGAGCTGTTTTTT.

This chain uses TRBV7-3 with TRBJ2-3, with TRBD2 matching over 11 bases. The V gene's germline CDR1 is SGHTA and CDR2 FQGTGA. The V and J ends lost 6 bases and 3 bases, in that order; junction bases with no gene match: 8. The CDR3 extends over 16 amino acids. The CDR3: CASSSTSGSLTDTQYF. The CDR3 DNA reads TGTGCCAGCAGTTCTACTAGCGGGAGCTTGACAGATACGCAGTATTTT.

The chain employs TRBV5-3 and TRBJ1-2; 9 bases line up with TRBD1. TRBV5-3 is classed as an ORF, of uncertain function. CDR3 size: 18 residues. V was pared by 4 bases and J by 4 bases, with 17 bases of the junction left unmatched. This chain's CDR3 is CARSPRGQGGGQGYGYTF. The CDR3 DNA reads TGTGCCAGAAGCCCAAGGGGACAGGGAGGGGGCCAGGGCTATGGCTACACCTTC.

The V call is TRBV19, the J call TRBJ2-7, with 9 nucleotides matching TRBD1. Germline loops: CDR1 LNHDA, CDR2 SQIVND (reference sequence). V lost 5 bases to trimming and J lost 4 bases; unmatched junction nucleotides: 6. The CDR3 totals 14 residues. The CDR3 nucleotides read TGTGCCAGTAGTCGGACAGGGGAAACTTACGAGCAGTACTTC. The encoded protein is CASSRTGETYEQYF.

The chain joins TRBV5-1 to TRBJ2-7; TRBD2 might be the D (6 bases). The V gene's germline CDR1 is SGHRS and CDR2 YFSETQ. Trimming took off 3 bases at V and 4 bases at J, with 17 bases between the two ends. CDR3 length: 15 residues. The CDR3 DNA follows: TGCGCCAGCAGCTGGGGGAGTAGCGGCAGTTACGAGCAGTACTTC. Its protein is CASSWGSSGSYEQYF. Using reference TRBV5-1 and TRBJ2-7 for the parts outside the CDR3, the full variable domain is KAGVTQTPRYLIKTRGQQVTLSCSPISGHRSVSWYQQTPGQGLQFLFEYFSETQRNKGNFPGRFSGRQFSNSRSEMNVSTLELGDSALYLCASSWGSSGSYEQYFGPGTRLTVT.

The CDR3 region is CASSIKRTGSYEQYF. The CDR3 DNA sequence: TGTGCCAGCAGCATAAAAAGGACAGGCTCCTACGAGCAGTACTTC. The chain recombines TRBV5-6 with TRBJ2-7, with 7 bases identical to TRBD1. This CDR3 spans 15 amino acids. Germline assignment: CDR1 SGHDT and CDR2 YYEEEE. V trimming: 4 bases; J trimming: 0 bases; junction bases outside the gene matches: 7.